The present T cell receptor (beta chain) was sequenced within a study of cytomegalovirus exposure and HLA in healthy donors. PCR primers comprised 60 Vbeta and 13 Jbeta primers. The table came from immunoSEQ multiplex PCR; TCRdb's copy has only in-frame clones and leaves some out. The sample holds roughly 200,000 clones, 86% seen once. The CDR3 extends over 15 amino acids. Per germline, CDR1 LNHDA and CDR2 SQIVND (reference sequence). Trimming at V came to 4 bases and at J to 0 bases, leaving 3 bases not matched to a gene. As for this clone: Its antigen is unknown.

Study results and caveats: Several of the most significant clusters appeared, in a later analysis, to be linked to common viral pathogens. Immune exposure data for these donors was limited to CMV serostatus. Reportedly, HLA-A and HLA-B alleles of most subjects were accurately predicted from TCR beta. Follow-up analysis later connected one missense variant in DCLRE1C with trimming of TCR beta V- and J-genes.

Specimen: PBMCs. The rearrangement uses TRBV19 and TRBJ2-1; 7 positions agree with TRBD2. This TCR came from a woman under 40 in good health and CMV-seronegative. This CDR3 is CASSRAGSSYNEQFF. As DNA, the CDR3 is TGTGCCAGTAGTAGAGCGGGGTCCTCCTACAATGAGCAGTTCTTC. Full variable domain (outside the CDR3, taken from reference TRBV19 and TRBJ2-1): DGGITQSPKYLFRKEGQNVTLSCEQNLNHDAMYWYRQDPGQGLRLIYYSQIVNDFQKGDIAEGYSVSREKKESFPLTVTSAQKNPTAFYLCASSRAGSSYNEQFFGPGTRLTVL.